One and the same sample provided the 16 T cell receptor beta chains below, sequenced in a study of cytomegalovirus exposure and HLA in healthy donors. Primers: 60 Vbeta forward and 13 Jbeta reverse. The protocol was immunoSEQ multiplex PCR, while the TCRdb copy is restricted to in-frame clones and leaves out a portion. The table shows fewer than 60,000 clones, with 72% occurring only once. What was sequenced was PBMCs. The receptor source for this set is a woman in her forties or fifties in good health and CMV-seropositive.

J is TRBJ2-2 and V is TRBV27; no clear D. Trimming stripped 3 bases from V and 5 bases from J, with 4 bases between. The CDR3 has 12 amino acids. CDR1 and CDR2 from the germline V gene are MNHEY and SMNVEV (reference sequence). The CDR3: CASSFRTGELFF. The CDR3 coding sequence is TGTGCCAGCAGTTTCCGGACCGGGGAGCTGTTTTTT.

The chain uses TRBV6-6 and TRBJ1-5, with a tentative D call TRBD1 (6 bases). The CDR3 has 13 amino acids. Trimming cost V 8 bases and J 6 bases, with 14 bases left between them. Looked up from germline, CDR1 is MNHNY and CDR2 is SVGAGI (reference sequence). As DNA, the CDR3 is TGTGCCAGCGGAAGGGGGGGCCCTCAGCCCCAGCATTTT. Its protein is CASGRGGPQPQHF.

The rearrangement joins TRBV7-9 to TRBJ2-5; 8 bases map to TRBD2. The CDR3 is 17 amino acids. From germline, CDR1 is SEHNR and CDR2 FQNEAQ (reference sequence). The ends lost 0 bases at V and 5 bases at J; junction bases unmatched: 11. In DNA form, the CDR3 reads TGTGCCAGCAGCTTAGCCCGCGGAGTAGCGGGGCGGGAGACCCAGTACTTC. As protein: CASSLARGVAGRETQYF. The variable domain in full, with the rest retrieved from reference TRBV7-9 and TRBJ2-5, is DTGVSQNPRHKITKRGQNVTFRCDPISEHNRLYWYRQTLGQGPEFLTYFQNEAQLEKSRLLSDRFSAERPKGSFSTLEIQRTEQGDSAMYLCASSLARGVAGRETQYFGPGTRLLVL.

A remark on this clone: One end of the junction varies from germline; a read error may be responsible. This chain links TRBV7-7 with TRBJ2-3; perhaps TRBD2 as D (6 bases). From germline, CDR1 is SSHAT and CDR2 FNYEAQ (reference sequence). The CDR3 contains 14 residues. CDR3 protein: CASSAGTSTDTQYF. CDR3 bases: TGTGCTAGCAGCGCCGGGACTAGCACAGATACGCAGTATTTT.

The J gene is TRBJ1-4, the V gene TRBV7-2, with D possibly TRBD1 on 5 matching bases. The CDR3 extends over 12 amino acids. Germline V gene sequence: CDR1 SGHTA, CDR2 FQGNSA. Trimming cost V 5 bases and J 10 bases, with 11 bases left between them. CDR3 residues: CASSPAGGKLFF. The CDR3 DNA reads as TGTGCCAGCAGCCCGGCGGGGGGAAAACTGTTTTTT. Using reference TRBV7-2 and TRBJ1-4 for the parts outside the CDR3, the full variable domain is GAGVSQSPSNKVTEKGKDVELRCDPISGHTALYWYRQSLGQGLEFLIYFQGNSAPDKSGLPSDRFSAERTGGSVSTLTIQRTQQEDSAVYLCASSPAGGKLFFGSGTQLSVL.

This clone was counted only a few times. The chain joins TRBV7-2 to TRBJ1-2; the D is unclear. The CDR3 consists of 15 residues. Germline loops: CDR1 SGHTA, CDR2 FQGNSA. Trimming shortened V by 1 base and J by 0 bases, and 9 bases separated the two germline ends. CDR3 loop: CASSLGPTANYGYTF. CDR3 coding DNA: TGTGCCAGCAGCTTAGGTCCAACAGCTAACTATGGCTACACCTTC.

This clone came up a few times. The V and J genes are TRBV10-3 and TRBJ2-7; TRBD1 aligns across 8 bases. The V gene end was trimmed by 0 bases and the J gene end by 6 bases; junction bases not matched to a gene: 10. The CDR3 is made up of 16 amino acids. Germline assignment: CDR1 ENHRY and CDR2 SYGVKD. The CDR3 spells CAISESTGERRGEQYF. CDR3 sequence (DNA): TGTGCCATCAGTGAGTCGACAGGGGAGCGACGGGGCGAGCAGTACTTC.

V and J are TRBV6-6 and TRBJ1-4, with 7 bases aligning to TRBD1. Germline CDR1 and CDR2: MNHNY and SVGAGI (reference sequence). The CDR3 sequence is 13 residues long. With V trimmed by 11 bases and J by 8 bases, 11 bases remained unmatched. CDR3: CASYDRVKEKLFF. The CDR3 DNA is TGTGCCTCATATGACAGGGTCAAGGAAAAACTGTTTTTT.

This clone was observed a few times. The chain is built from TRBV5-1 and TRBJ2-1, with 9 bases that match TRBD1. CDR1 is SGHRS and CDR2 is YFSETQ in the germline V gene. V lost 5 bases to trimming and J lost 9 bases; unmatched junction nucleotides: 15. CDR3 length: 16 residues. Written as DNA, the CDR3 is TGCGCCAGCAGATTTAATGCCGGGACAGGGTTGGGTGAGCAGTTCTTC. It yields the protein CASRFNAGTGLGEQFF.

This chain uses TRBV20-1 with TRBJ1-3; D might be TRBD1 (5 bases). The V end lost 5 bases, the J end lost 8 bases, and 10 bases lay between the germline ends. CDR3 length: 11 residues. Germline CDR1 reads DFQATT; CDR2 reads SNEGSKA (reference sequence). DNA of the CDR3: TGCAGTGCTTCCTCGGGGGACACCATATATTTT. Its protein is CSASSGDTIYF.

This chain connects TRBV7-9 to TRBJ2-1; D call uncertain. Germline V lookup: CDR1 SEHNR, CDR2 FQNEAQ (reference sequence). The CDR3 is made up of 13 amino acids. The V end was cut by 2 bases, the J end by 6 bases, with 8 bases between. In DNA form, the CDR3 reads TGTGCCAGCAGCTTAATGGCAAGCAATGAGCAGTTCTTC. Protein: CASSLMASNEQFF.

This clone has only one observation. The chain uses TRBV25-1 and TRBJ2-7; possible D gene TRBD2, 6 bases. This CDR3 has 15 residues. V lost 1 base, J lost 0 bases, and 10 bases lay in between. CDR1 MGHDK and CDR2 SYGVNS come from the germline V gene. In DNA, the CDR3 is TGTGCCAGCAGTGAATGGGGGGACCTCTCCTACGAGCAGTACTTC. The encoded protein is CASSEWGDLSYEQYF.

The CDR3 loop is CASSPGGGLDEQYF. DNA of the CDR3: TGTGCCAGCTCACCGGGGGGAGGGCTTGACGAGCAGTACTTC. This chain links TRBV18 with TRBJ2-7; 7 nucleotides line up with TRBD2. Per the germline V gene, CDR1 is KGHSH and CDR2 is LQKENI. The CDR3 sequence is 14 residues long. The V and J ends lost 3 bases and 5 bases, in that order; junction bases with no gene match: 7.

The chain carries TRBV7-9 and TRBJ2-6, with D unresolved. V was shortened by 6 bases and J by 2 bases, with 5 bases between the two germline ends. CDR3 size: 13 residues. Germline V gene lookup returns CDR1 SEHNR and CDR2 FQNEAQ (reference sequence). Here the CDR3 reads CASSRTGANVLTF. CDR3 DNA: TGTGCCAGCAGTCGTACTGGGGCCAACGTCCTGACTTTC.

This sequence joins TRBV2 and TRBJ2-7; 7 bases agree with TRBD2. From germline, CDR1 is SNHLY and CDR2 FYNNEI. J gave up 4 bases and V 6 bases, and 3 bases lay outside the gene matches. The CDR3 loop spans 12 amino acids. CDR3 loop: CASRPGGYEQYF. As DNA, the CDR3 is TGTGCCAGCAGGCCCGGGGGGTACGAGCAGTACTTC.

The genes are TRBV7-2 and TRBJ1-4; D may be TRBD1 (6 bases). The V end was cut by 5 bases, the J end by 12 bases, with 13 bases between. Germline loops: CDR1 SGHTA, CDR2 FQGNSA. This CDR3 spans 12 amino acids. The CDR3 DNA follows: TGTGCCAGCAGCCATTCAGGGGTTGAACTGTTTTTT. This gives the protein CASSHSGVELFF. The full variable domain, with the rest looked up from reference TRBV7-2 and TRBJ1-4, is GAGVSQSPSNKVTEKGKDVELRCDPISGHTALYWYRQSLGQGLEFLIYFQGNSAPDKSGLPSDRFSAERTGGSVSTLTIQRTQQEDSAVYLCASSHSGVELFFGSGTQLSVL.